This T cell receptor (beta chain) stems from a study of CD8 T cells in Susac syndrome. As regards this clonotype: Its matching antigen is unknown.

Germline CDR1 reads DFQATT; CDR2 reads SNEGSKA (reference sequence). The CDR3 consists of 15 residues. An input of about 0.45 to 1 ug of RNA was subjected to reverse transcription using random hexamers. TCRdb reanalysed the immunoSEQ multiplex PCR reads using MiXCR and keeps one entry per CDR3 protein. Found here are 100,000 or so distinct CDR3 sequences, around 93% of them singletons; the top ten hold 0.12%. Findings of the study overall: That the number of individuals in its TCR sequencing and HLA analysis was relatively small was acknowledged by the study.

Negative isolation was used for CD8+ and CD4+ T cells, and FACS enrichment was applied to TEMRA cells. This receptor was taken from a human donor in good health. What was sequenced was CD8+ T cells from PBMCs. This chain links TRBV20-1 with TRBJ2-7; TRBD2 matches 14 bases. The CDR3 DNA is TGCAGCGTACCGGGACTAGCGGGGGTCTTCTACGAGCAGTACTTC. Amino acid sequence: CSVPGLAGVFYEQYF.